Listed below are T cell receptor beta chains from one sample, sequenced in a study of blood T cells in healthy people across ages. TCRdb ran MiXCR on the 5' RACE reads and lists one entry per CDR3 protein. The data contain 600,000 to 850,000 distinct CDR3 sequences, around 25% of them singletons. This sample was also put to use in a study of T cells of mothers and their children.

The sequenced sample consisted of blood. These receptors originate from a boy younger than 18 in good health. CDR3s include the opening cysteine and the closing phenylalanine or tryptophan. A D gene is named only where the DNA matches it firmly. Only some rows state a clone size, as once, few, many or a class for expanded clones.

>TRBJ2-1|-|TRBV6-5|TRBD2
TGTGCCAGCATCCTTACTCCCGGGGGGGAACCGTTCTTC
CASILTPGGEPFF
>TRBJ2-3|-|TRBV12-3/TRBV12-4|-
TGTGCCAGCAGTTTAGTGGGTTTCGAAACCAACACAGATACGCAGTATTTT
CASSLVGFETNTDTQYF
>TRBJ1-2|few|TRBV14|TRBD1
TGTGCCAGCAGCCCACAGGGGGCCTATGGCTACACCTTC
CASSPQGAYGYTF
>TRBJ2-7|-|TRBV20-1|-
TGCAGTGCTCCGGGGCCTACTAGATTCGAGCAGTACTTC
CSAPGPTRFEQYF
>TRBJ2-1|few|TRBV24-1|-
TGTGCCACCAGTGATTTGTCGTCAGAACCCTCCAATGAGCAGTTCTTC
CATSDLSSEPSNEQFF
>TRBJ2-1|few|TRBV4-3|-
TGCGCCAGCAGCCAAGGTTGGGACTCCGGGGTGAATGAGCAGTTCTTC
CASSQGWDSGVNEQFF
>TRBJ2-7|few|TRBV6-5|-
TGTGCCAGCAGTTACTATGAGCGTGGGGATTACGAGCAGTACTTC
CASSYYERGDYEQYF
>TRBJ2-1|-|TRBV30|TRBD2
TGTGCCTGGAGTGGAAATTTAGCGGGCGTCCCTAAGCAGTTCTTC
CAWSGNLAGVPKQFF
>TRBJ2-3|-|TRBV7-6|-
TGTGCCAGCAGCTTAAACAGTGGAGATACGCAGTATTTT
CASSLNSGDTQYF
>TRBJ1-1|few|TRBV3-1|-
TGTGCCAGCAGCCAAGATCCCGGGAAGTACACTGAAGCTTTCTTT
CASSQDPGKYTEAFF
>TRBJ1-2|few|TRBV27|TRBD1
TGTGCCAGCAGTCCTCGCACAGGGGGAGAAGGCTACACCTTC
CASSPRTGGEGYTF
>TRBJ1-2|-|TRBV3-1|-
TGTGCCAGCAGCCAAGCTGGTTGGGGTTATGGTGGCTACACCTTC
CASSQAGWGYGGYTF
>TRBJ2-2|few|TRBV14|-
TGTGCCAGCAGCCAAGATCTCGGGCACGGGGAGCTGTTTTTT
CASSQDLGHGELFF
>TRBJ2-2|-|TRBV7-2|-
TGTGCCAGCAGCTTAGCCCCTAATCCCGGGGAGCTGTTTTTT
CASSLAPNPGELFF
>TRBJ2-3|-|TRBV14|TRBD2
TGTGCCAGCAGCCCCTTACTAGCGGGGCCTAGCACAGATACGCAGTATTTT
CASSPLLAGPSTDTQYF
>TRBJ2-3|-|TRBV11-2|TRBD2
TGTGCCAGCAGCAGACCGGGACTAGGTGCAGATACGCAGTATTTT
CASSRPGLGADTQYF
>TRBJ1-3|-|TRBV20-1|-
TGCAGTGCCTCGGAGGGAAACACCATATATTTT
CSASEGNTIYF
>TRBJ2-5|-|TRBV3-1|-
TGTGCCAGCAGCCGCATAAGCGGGCCAGCGGAAGAGACCCAGTACTTC
CASSRISGPAEETQYF
>TRBJ2-5|once|TRBV7-9|-
TGTGCCAGCAGCTTAGTAGAGTATGGGTTCGGAGAGACCCAGTACTTC
CASSLVEYGFGETQYF
>TRBJ2-5|few|TRBV20-1|-
TGCAGTGCTAGAGATAGTCTAAGTCAGGTCTTC
CSARDSLSQVF
>TRBJ2-1|-|TRBV3-1|TRBD2
TGTGCCAGCAGCCAAGTTGGACTAGCAAACAATGAGCAGTTCTTC
CASSQVGLANNEQFF
>TRBJ1-2|few|TRBV5-6|-
TGTGCCAGCATCATCAGGGGTCTCTATGGCTACACCTTC
CASIIRGLYGYTF